Presented here are 30 T cell receptor beta chains from one specimen sequenced in a study of beta chain features in type 1 diabetes. Study findings and constraints: Moderate but significant shortening of TCRB CDR3s was recorded in all four CD4+ subsets from Type 1 diabetes patients.

No antigens are known for them. Investigators reverse transcribed all isolated RNA, so they sequenced expressed TCRB transcripts. Here immunoSEQ multiplex PCR was the method, and the copy in TCRdb shows in-frame clones only, minus some. The sample lists tens of thousands of clones, about 66% occurring once. Sequenced input: Tregs from blood. The receptors were sampled from a woman between 18 and 30 years old with type 1 diabetes.

The chain carries TRBV10-3 and TRBJ1-2; 10 nucleotides align to TRBD1. This CDR3 has 16 amino acids. Germline CDR1 reads ENHRY; CDR2 reads SYGVKD. After removal of 3 bases from V and 7 bases from J, the junction contained 11 bases not matched to a gene. CDR3 DNA: TGTGCCATCAGTGAAAGGGGACAGGGGCCAAGGGGTGGCTACACCTTC. Translating it yields CAISERGQGPRGGYTF.

This clone came up once. This chain joins TRBV7-4 and TRBJ2-7, with TRBD1 matching 7 bases. This CDR3 contains 12 residues. Germline V CDR1 and CDR2: SGHVT, SQSDAQ. Germline trimming cut 2 bases from V and 12 bases from J; bases unmatched to any gene: 7. Written as DNA, the CDR3 is TGTGCCAGCAGCTTAAGAGGCAACAGGGGGTACTTC. It yields the protein CASSLRGNRGYF. The whole variable domain, remainder taken from reference TRBV7-4 and TRBJ2-7, is GAGVSQSPRYKVAKRGRDVALRCDSISGHVTLYWYRQTLGQGSEVLTYSQSDAQRDKSGRPSGRFSAERPERSVSTLKIQRTEQGDSAVYLCASSLRGNRGYFGPGTRLTVT.

The V gene is TRBV7-2, the J gene TRBJ1-5, with unresolved D. Trimming stripped 1 base from V and 2 bases from J, with 6 bases between. Germline V lookup: CDR1 SGHTA, CDR2 FQGNSA. CDR3 length: 14 residues. For the CDR3, the DNA is TGTGCCAGCAGCTTAGACCGGGGCAATCAGCCCCAGCATTTT. This codes for CASSLDRGNQPQHF.

The J gene is TRBJ1-2, the V gene TRBV6-5; the D is unclear. Looked up from germline, CDR1 is MNHEY and CDR2 is SVGAGI. V was shortened by 0 bases and J by 6 bases, with 8 bases between the two germline ends. The CDR3 runs to 13 residues. This CDR3 is CASSYSGSHGYTF. For the CDR3, the DNA is TGTGCCAGCAGTTACTCGGGCAGCCATGGCTACACCTTC.

The chain carries TRBV7-9 and TRBJ2-1, with 9 bases matching TRBD2. The V gene's germline CDR1 is SEHNR and CDR2 FQNEAQ (reference sequence). The CDR3 sequence is 16 residues long. Trimming removed 5 bases from V and 0 bases from J; junction bases left unmatched: 5. The CDR3 loop reads CASSRGLASSYNEQFF. In DNA, the CDR3 is TGTGCCAGCAGCCGGGGACTAGCAAGCTCCTACAATGAGCAGTTCTTC.

V and J are TRBV19 and TRBJ1-1; no reliable D call. V was trimmed by 1 base and J by 2 bases, leaving 20 bases between them. CDR1 is LNHDA, CDR2 SQIVND, per germline (reference sequence). The CDR3 loop spans 18 amino acids. The CDR3 sequence is CASSIGPGRFGNNTEAFF. In DNA, the CDR3 is TGTGCCAGTAGTATAGGACCCGGGCGCTTCGGGAATAACACTGAAGCTTTCTTT.

The genes are TRBV6-5 and TRBJ1-2, with a tentative D call TRBD1 (6 bases). V lost 10 bases to trimming and J lost 0 bases, with 15 bases between them. CDR1 is MNHEY and CDR2 is SVGAGI in the germline V gene. The length of the CDR3 is 14 residues. The CDR3 loop reads CATLRGPPNYGYTF. As DNA, the CDR3 is TGTGCCACCCTGCGGGGGCCGCCTAACTATGGCTACACCTTC.

The chain couples TRBV2 to TRBJ1-2; a possible D gene is TRBD1 (5 bases). CDR1 and CDR2 (germline): SNHLY, FYNNEI. The CDR3 sequence is 14 residues long. Trimming removed 1 base from V and 9 bases from J, with 15 bases in between. This CDR3 is CASSEDRYMVRYTF. The CDR3 bases are TGTGCCAGCAGTGAAGACAGGTACATGGTACGCTACACCTTC. The complete variable domain, with remaining parts taken from reference TRBV2 and TRBJ1-2, reads EPEVTQTPSHQVTQMGQEVILRCVPISNHLYFYWYRQILGQKVEFLVSFYNNEISEKSEIFDDQFSVERPDGSNFTLKIRSTKLEDSAMYFCASSEDRYMVRYTFGSGTRLTVV.

This clone was observed a handful of times. The gene calls are TRBV5-1 and TRBJ2-1; no reliable D call. The V gene lost 4 bases and the J gene lost 4 bases, with 9 bases spanning the gap. Germline V gives CDR1 SGHRS, CDR2 YFSETQ. The length of the CDR3 is 13 residues. CDR3 sequence (DNA): TGCGCCAGCAGCGATCAGCGTTACAATGAGCAGTTCTTC. Protein product: CASSDQRYNEQFF.

This chain links TRBV21-1 with TRBJ1-3; TRBD1 is taken as the D call from the table, unchecked against the DNA. TRBV21-1 is listed as a pseudogene. The CDR3 loop spans 16 amino acids. The DNA of the CDR3 is TGTGCCAGCAGCAAAGAAAAGGGACAGGGTGGAAACACCATATATTTT. Protein sequence: CASSKEKGQGGNTIYF.

V is TRBV7-9 and J is TRBJ1-1; D uncertain. Germline V CDR1 and CDR2: SEHNR, FQNEAQ (reference sequence). V was pared by 3 bases and J by 7 bases, with 6 bases between. The CDR3 has 11 residues. In DNA form, the CDR3 reads TGTGCCAGCAGCTTTCGACTTGAAGCTTTCTTT. Its protein product is CASSFRLEAFF.

The rearrangement uses TRBV9 and TRBJ1-2; D possibly corresponds to TRBD1 (6 bases). Germline V lookup: CDR1 SGDLS, CDR2 YYNGEE. The CDR3 totals 13 residues. Trimming left V 0 bases short and J 7 bases short, with 10 bases between. CDR3 residues: CASSVAQGGGYTF. The CDR3 DNA reads as TGTGCCAGCAGCGTAGCACAGGGCGGTGGCTACACCTTC.

The genes are TRBV5-6 and TRBJ2-1; 14 nucleotides agree with TRBD2. V shed 1 base, J shed 15 bases, and the junction held 12 bases outside the gene matches. CDR3 size: 16 residues. Germline CDR1 SGHDT, CDR2 YYEEEE. The CDR3 spells CASSLYSGTSGGRRFF. In DNA, the CDR3 is TGTGCCAGCAGCTTGTACTCCGGGACTAGCGGGGGCCGGCGGTTCTTC.

The CDR3 nucleotides are TGCGCCAGCAGCTCTAGCGGGAGGCTTAACACCGGGGAGCTGTTTTTT. The encoded protein is CASSSSGRLNTGELFF. The chain is built from TRBV5-1 and TRBJ2-2, with TRBD2 matching 11 bases. V shed 3 bases and J 2 bases; nucleotides not matched to a gene: 3. Germline V gene data show CDR1 as SGHRS and CDR2 as YFSETQ. The CDR3 loop spans 16 amino acids. The full variable domain, its missing parts supplied by reference TRBV5-1 and TRBJ2-2, is KAGVTQTPRYLIKTRGQQVTLSCSPISGHRSVSWYQQTPGQGLQFLFEYFSETQRNKGNFPGRFSGRQFSNSRSEMNVSTLELGDSALYLCASSSSGRLNTGELFFGEGSRLTVL.

The V gene is TRBV29-1, the J gene TRBJ2-7, with D maybe TRBD1 (5 bases). Deletions cut 4 bases from V and 6 bases from J, with 16 bases between. The V gene's germline CDR1 is SQVTM and CDR2 ANQGSEA. The CDR3 consists of 13 residues. Here the CDR3 reads CSVGRGTTGEQYF. The CDR3 DNA is TGCAGCGTTGGTAGGGGAACCACGGGCGAGCAGTACTTC.

The rearrangement joins TRBV7-2 to TRBJ1-5, with D hard to call. V lost 1 base to trimming and J lost 4 bases, with 5 bases between them. In germline, CDR1 is SGHTA, CDR2 FQGNSA. The CDR3 length is 13 residues. The CDR3 loop reads CASSLVRNQPQHF. The CDR3 DNA follows: TGTGCCAGCAGCTTAGTCCGGAATCAGCCCCAGCATTTT.

V is TRBV5-1 and J is TRBJ2-2, with TRBD2 matching over 10 bases. J gave up 1 base and V 4 bases, and 4 bases lay outside the gene matches. The CDR3 is 16 residues long. Germline values: CDR1 SGHRS, CDR2 YFSETQ. In nucleotides, the CDR3 is TGCGCCAGCAGCCCCTGGACTAGCGGGAACACCGGGGAGCTGTTTTTT. Translation: CASSPWTSGNTGELFF.

J is TRBJ2-7 and V is TRBV6-6; D possibly corresponds to TRBD1 (6 bases). The germline V gene has CDR1 MNHNY and CDR2 SVGAGI (reference sequence). The CDR3 is 15 amino acids. The V end was cut by 4 bases, the J end by 0 bases, with 13 bases between. CDR3 sequence reads: CASSSPTGRSYEQYF. The DNA of the CDR3 is TGTGCCAGCAGTTCCCCGACAGGCCGCTCCTACGAGCAGTACTTC.

The J gene is TRBJ1-6, the V gene TRBV19; tentative D call: TRBD1 (5 bases). In germline, CDR1 is LNHDA, CDR2 SQIVND (reference sequence). There are 12 residues in the CDR3. The CDR3 DNA sequence: TGTGCTGCGGGACCCACCCCATCACCCCTCCACTTT. Its protein is CAAGPTPSPLHF.

This clone was picked up one time. The chain employs TRBV5-1 and TRBJ2-6; TRBD2 is a possible D gene (6 bases). This CDR3 has 19 amino acids. The germline gives CDR1 SGHRS, CDR2 YFSETQ. V dropped 4 bases and J dropped 0 bases, with 20 bases sitting between them. CDR3 amino acids: CASSNKRPDGSSGANVLTF. The CDR3 DNA sequence: TGCGCCAGCAGCAACAAGAGACCCGACGGGAGCTCTGGGGCCAACGTCCTGACTTTC.

This chain connects TRBV19 to TRBJ2-5; D uncertain. V lost 11 bases and J 4 bases, leaving 26 bases between the germline ends. In germline, CDR1 is LNHDA, CDR2 SQIVND (reference sequence). The CDR3 has 16 residues. In DNA form, the CDR3 reads TGTGCCTCCTCGTCCAGGCCCGTACGGCGCCGAGAGACCCAGTACTTC. Its protein product is CASSSRPVRRRETQYF.

This chain connects TRBV28 to TRBJ2-5; weak D call: TRBD1 (6 bases). Near its end, the DNA agrees better with TRBJ2-7, so the J call may be wrong. The CDR3 sequence is 13 residues long. Germline CDR1 reads MDHEN; CDR2 reads SYDVKM. The CDR3 DNA reads TGTGCCAGCAGGCTTCCAGGGGACCACGAGCAGTACTTC. As protein: CASRLPGDHEQYF.

The rearrangement links TRBV7-9 to TRBJ2-2; D is perhaps TRBD2 (6 bases). Germline CDR1 SEHNR, CDR2 FQNEAQ (reference sequence). V lost 9 bases and J 0 bases, leaving 14 bases between the germline ends. CDR3 length: 15 amino acids. The CDR3: CARGGGSTNTGELFF. CDR3 sequence (DNA): TGTGCCAGAGGTGGAGGGTCCACGAACACCGGGGAGCTGTTTTTT.

The V call is TRBV6-5, the J call TRBJ2-7, with D possibly TRBD2 on 5 matching bases. This CDR3 has 13 residues. V was clipped by 6 bases and J by 3 bases, with 12 bases between them. Germline loops: CDR1 MNHEY, CDR2 SVGAGI. The CDR3 coding sequence is TGTGCCAGCAGGACTGACCGGGGCTACGAGCAGTACTTC. This gives the protein CASRTDRGYEQYF.

The rearrangement links TRBV18 to TRBJ2-6; the D gene is possibly TRBD2 (5 bases). CDR3 length: 18 amino acids. The V and J ends lost 5 bases and 0 bases respectively, with 17 bases between them. Germline CDR1 reads KGHSH; CDR2 reads LQKENI. The CDR3 protein is CASSRLPAGGSGANVLTF. CDR3 nucleotides: TGTGCCAGCTCAAGACTCCCGGCGGGCGGCTCTGGGGCCAACGTCCTGACTTTC.

The chain links TRBV7-2 to TRBJ2-1, with 7 bases aligning to TRBD1. In germline, CDR1 is SGHTA, CDR2 FQGNSA. This CDR3 region has 15 residues. J gave up 5 bases and V 3 bases, and 7 bases lay outside the gene matches. CDR3 in DNA: TGTACCAGCAGCTTCCTGACAGGGTTGGACAATGAGCAGTTCTTC. This sequence encodes CTSSFLTGLDNEQFF.

This clone came up a few times. The DNA of the CDR3 is TGTGCCAGCAGTTTACCCGGACAGGGCTCCTACGAGCAGTACTTC. Its protein product is CASSLPGQGSYEQYF. The chain couples TRBV28 to TRBJ2-7, with TRBD1 identical over 8 bases. The CDR3 consists of 15 residues. Germline CDR1 reads MDHEN; CDR2 reads SYDVKM. V trimming: 2 bases; J trimming: 0 bases; junction bases outside the gene matches: 3.

The chain combines TRBV25-1 with TRBJ2-3, with TRBD2 matching over 10 bases. Germline CDR1 reads MGHDK; CDR2 reads SYGVNS. The V gene end was trimmed by 3 bases and the J gene end by 4 bases; junction bases not matched to a gene: 4. The CDR3 has 15 amino acids. The CDR3: CASSESGRAPDTQYF. CDR3 sequence (DNA): TGTGCCAGCAGTGAGAGCGGGAGGGCCCCAGATACGCAGTATTTT.

The V and J genes are TRBV5-1 and TRBJ2-7; tentatively, D is TRBD1 (5 bases). The CDR3 runs 13 residues. The V end lost 3 bases, the J end lost 4 bases, and 11 bases lay between the germline ends. The V gene's germline CDR1 is SGHRS and CDR2 YFSETQ. CDR3 amino acids: CASSYDRSYEQYF. CDR3 sequence (DNA): TGCGCCAGCAGCTACGACAGATCTTACGAGCAGTACTTC.

The V gene is TRBV6-6, the J gene TRBJ2-3; tentatively, D is TRBD2 (5 bases). The CDR3 length is 12 residues. V dropped 4 bases and J dropped 8 bases, with 10 bases sitting between them. CDR1 and CDR2 from the germline V gene are MNHNY and SVGAGI (reference sequence). DNA for the CDR3: TGTGCCAGCAGTTCCCCACGGGGTACGCAGTATTTT. This translates into CASSSPRGTQYF.